This T cell receptor beta chain was recovered during a study of control samples from healthy donors and cancer patients. Here immunoSEQ multiplex PCR was the method, and the copy in TCRdb shows in-frame clones only, minus some. The sample includes roughly 450,000 clones, around 90% of them seen just once. This CDR3 is built from 16 residues. J lost 0 bases, V lost 3 bases, and 6 bases had no gene match. Germline V gives CDR1 MNHEY, CDR2 SVGAGI. The chain carries TRBV6-5 and TRBJ2-7; 9 nucleotides line up with TRBD2. Sequencing was performed on PBMCs. This sequence originates from a man in his forties with head and neck cancer. The CDR3 DNA reads TGTGCCAGCAGTTATTCCCTAGCGGGGAGCTCCTACGAGCAGTACTTC. It encodes CASSYSLAGSSYEQYF.